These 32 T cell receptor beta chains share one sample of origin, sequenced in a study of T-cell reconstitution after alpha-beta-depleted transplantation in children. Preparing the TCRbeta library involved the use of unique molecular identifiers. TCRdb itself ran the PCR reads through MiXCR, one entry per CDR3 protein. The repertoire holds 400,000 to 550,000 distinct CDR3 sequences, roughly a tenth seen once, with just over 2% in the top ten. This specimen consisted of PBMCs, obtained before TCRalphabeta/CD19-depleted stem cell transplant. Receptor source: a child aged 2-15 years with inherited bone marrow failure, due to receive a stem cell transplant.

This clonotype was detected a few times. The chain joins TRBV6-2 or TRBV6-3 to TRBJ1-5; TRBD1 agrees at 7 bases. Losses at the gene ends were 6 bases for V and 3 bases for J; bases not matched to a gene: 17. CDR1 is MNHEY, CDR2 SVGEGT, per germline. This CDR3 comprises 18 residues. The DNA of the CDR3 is TGTGCCAGCAGCCTAAAACAGGGGCTCCGGGGGACCAATCAGCCCCAGCATTTT. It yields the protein CASSLKQGLRGTNQPQHF.

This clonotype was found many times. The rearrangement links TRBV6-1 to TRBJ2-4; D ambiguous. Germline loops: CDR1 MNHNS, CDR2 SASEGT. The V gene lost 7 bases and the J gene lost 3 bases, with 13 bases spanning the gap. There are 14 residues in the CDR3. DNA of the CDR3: TGTGCCAGCATATCGACTGGCGGCAAAAACATTCAGTACTTC. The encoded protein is CASISTGGKNIQYF.

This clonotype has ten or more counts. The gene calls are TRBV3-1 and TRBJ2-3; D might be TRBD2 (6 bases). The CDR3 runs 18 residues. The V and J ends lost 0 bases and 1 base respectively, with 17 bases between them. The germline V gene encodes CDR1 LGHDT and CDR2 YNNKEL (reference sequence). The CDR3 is CASSQEFSGAGRTDTQYF. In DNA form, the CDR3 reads TGTGCCAGCAGCCAAGAGTTTAGCGGAGCCGGGCGCACAGATACGCAGTATTTT.

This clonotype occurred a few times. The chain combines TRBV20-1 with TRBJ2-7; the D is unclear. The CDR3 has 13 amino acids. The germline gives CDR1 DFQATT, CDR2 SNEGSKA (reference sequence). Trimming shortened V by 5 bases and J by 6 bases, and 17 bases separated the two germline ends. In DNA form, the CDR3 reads TGCAGTGCTCCATTGCCCCTTACACCCGAGCAGTACTTC. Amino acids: CSAPLPLTPEQYF.

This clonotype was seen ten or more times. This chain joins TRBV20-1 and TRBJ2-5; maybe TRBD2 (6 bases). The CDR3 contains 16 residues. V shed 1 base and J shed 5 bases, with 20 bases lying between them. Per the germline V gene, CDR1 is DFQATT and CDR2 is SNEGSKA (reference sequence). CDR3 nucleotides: TGCAGTGCTAGAGGCAGCCTAGCGCGGCCGTTCGAGACCCAGTACTTC. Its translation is CSARGSLARPFETQYF.

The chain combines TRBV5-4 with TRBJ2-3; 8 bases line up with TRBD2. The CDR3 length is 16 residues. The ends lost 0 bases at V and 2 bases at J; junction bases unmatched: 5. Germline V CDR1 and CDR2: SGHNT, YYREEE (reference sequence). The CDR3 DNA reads TGTGCCAGCAGCTTGGATCCGCGGGAGGCCACAGATACGCAGTATTTT. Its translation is CASSLDPREATDTQYF. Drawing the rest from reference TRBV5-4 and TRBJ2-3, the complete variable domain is ETGVTQSPTHLIKTRGQQVTLRCSSQSGHNTVSWYQQALGQGPQFIFQYYREEENGRGNFPPRFSGLQFPNYSSELNVNALELDDSALYLCASSLDPREATDTQYFGPGTRLTVL.

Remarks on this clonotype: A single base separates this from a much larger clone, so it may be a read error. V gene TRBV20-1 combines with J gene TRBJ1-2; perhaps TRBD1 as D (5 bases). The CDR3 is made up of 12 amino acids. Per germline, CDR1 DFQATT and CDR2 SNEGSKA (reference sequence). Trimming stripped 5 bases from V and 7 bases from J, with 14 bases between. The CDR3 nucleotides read TGCAGTGCTCGCAAACCGGGGGGTGGCTACACCTTC. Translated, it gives CSARKPGGGYTF.

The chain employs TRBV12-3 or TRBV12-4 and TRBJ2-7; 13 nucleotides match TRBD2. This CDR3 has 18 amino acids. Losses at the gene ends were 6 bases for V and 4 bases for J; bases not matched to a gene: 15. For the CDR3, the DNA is TGTGCCAGCAGCCCTGGACTAGCGGGAGTCCTTCTCCGTTACGAGCAGTACTTC. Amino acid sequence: CASSPGLAGVLLRYEQYF.

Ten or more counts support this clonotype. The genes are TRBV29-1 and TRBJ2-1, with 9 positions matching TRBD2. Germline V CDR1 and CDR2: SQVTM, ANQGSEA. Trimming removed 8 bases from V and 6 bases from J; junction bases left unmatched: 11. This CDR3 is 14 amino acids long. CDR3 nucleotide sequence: TGCAGCTCGCGATCCGGGACTAGCTTCAATGAGCAGTTCTTC. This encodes CSSRSGTSFNEQFF.

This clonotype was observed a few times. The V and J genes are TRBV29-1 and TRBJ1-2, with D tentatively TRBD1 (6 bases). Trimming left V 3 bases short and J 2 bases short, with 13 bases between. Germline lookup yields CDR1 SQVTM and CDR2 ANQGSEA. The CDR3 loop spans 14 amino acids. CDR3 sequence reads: CSVEMGAPNYGYTF. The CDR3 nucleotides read TGCAGCGTTGAGATGGGGGCCCCCAACTATGGCTACACCTTC.

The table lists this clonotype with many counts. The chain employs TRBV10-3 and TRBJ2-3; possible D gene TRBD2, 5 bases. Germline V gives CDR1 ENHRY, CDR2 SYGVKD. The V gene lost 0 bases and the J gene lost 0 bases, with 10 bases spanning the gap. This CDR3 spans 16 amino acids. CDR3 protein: CAISESSGPSTDTQYF. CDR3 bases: TGTGCCATCAGTGAGTCAAGCGGCCCAAGCACAGATACGCAGTATTTT.

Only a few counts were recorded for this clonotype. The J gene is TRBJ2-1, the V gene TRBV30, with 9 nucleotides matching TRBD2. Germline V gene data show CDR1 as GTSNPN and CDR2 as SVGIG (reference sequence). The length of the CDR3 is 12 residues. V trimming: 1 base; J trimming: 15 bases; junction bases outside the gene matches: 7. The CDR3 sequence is CAWSAPSGAGFF. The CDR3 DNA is TGTGCCTGGAGTGCCCCTAGCGGGGCTGGGTTCTTC. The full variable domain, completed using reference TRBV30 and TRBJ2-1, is SQTIHQWPATLVQPVGSPLSLECTVEGTSNPNLYWYRQAAGRGLQLLFYSVGIGQISSEVPQNLSASRPQDRQFILSSKKLLLSDSGFYLCAWSAPSGAGFFGPGTRLTVL.

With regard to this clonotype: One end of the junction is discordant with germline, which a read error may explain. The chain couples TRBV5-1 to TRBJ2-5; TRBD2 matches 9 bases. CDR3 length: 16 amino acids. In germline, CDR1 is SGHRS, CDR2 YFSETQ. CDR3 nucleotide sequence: TGCGCCAGCAGCTTGGGGCTAGCGGGGCCGGGGGAGAGCCAGTACTTC. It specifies CASSLGLAGPGESQYF.

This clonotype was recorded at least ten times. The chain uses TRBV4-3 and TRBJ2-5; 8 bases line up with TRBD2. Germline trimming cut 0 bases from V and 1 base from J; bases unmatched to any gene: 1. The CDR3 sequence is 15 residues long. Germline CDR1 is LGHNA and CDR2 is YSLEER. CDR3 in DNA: TGCGCCAGCAGCCAAGACGGGGGGGCCCAAGAGACCCAGTACTTC. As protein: CASSQDGGAQETQYF.

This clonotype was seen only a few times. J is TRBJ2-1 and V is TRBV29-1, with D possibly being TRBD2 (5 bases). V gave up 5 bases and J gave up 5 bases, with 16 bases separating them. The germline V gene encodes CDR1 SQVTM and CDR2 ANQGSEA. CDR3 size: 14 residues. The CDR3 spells CSVSEWTRDNEQFF. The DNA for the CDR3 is TGCAGCGTTTCGGAGTGGACGAGGGACAATGAGCAGTTCTTC.

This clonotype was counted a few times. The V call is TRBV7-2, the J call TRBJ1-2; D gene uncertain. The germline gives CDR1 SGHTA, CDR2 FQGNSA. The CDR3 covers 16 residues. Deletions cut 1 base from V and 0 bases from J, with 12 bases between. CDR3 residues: CASSLELAASNYGYTF. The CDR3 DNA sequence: TGTGCCAGCAGCTTAGAGCTGGCCGCCTCTAACTATGGCTACACCTTC.

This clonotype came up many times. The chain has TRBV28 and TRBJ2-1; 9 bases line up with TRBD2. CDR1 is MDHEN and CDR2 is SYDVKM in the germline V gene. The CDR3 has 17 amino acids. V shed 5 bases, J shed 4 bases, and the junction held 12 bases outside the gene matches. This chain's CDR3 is CASSRPIAGAAYNEQFF. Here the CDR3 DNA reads TGTGCCAGCAGTCGACCCATAGCGGGAGCGGCTTACAATGAGCAGTTCTTC.

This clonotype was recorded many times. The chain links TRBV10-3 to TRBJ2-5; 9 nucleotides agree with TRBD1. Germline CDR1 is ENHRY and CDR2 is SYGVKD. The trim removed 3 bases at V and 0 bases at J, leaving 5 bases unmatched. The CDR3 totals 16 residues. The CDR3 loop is CAISDTGQGYQETQYF. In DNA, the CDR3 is TGTGCCATCAGTGACACTGGACAGGGGTACCAAGAGACCCAGTACTTC.

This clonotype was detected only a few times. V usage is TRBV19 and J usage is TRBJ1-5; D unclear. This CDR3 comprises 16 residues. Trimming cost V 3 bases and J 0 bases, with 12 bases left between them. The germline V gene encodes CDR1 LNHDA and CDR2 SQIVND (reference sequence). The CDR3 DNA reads TGTGCCAGTAGTATGGCCCTTCGTTATAGCAATCAGCCCCAGCATTTT. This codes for CASSMALRYSNQPQHF.

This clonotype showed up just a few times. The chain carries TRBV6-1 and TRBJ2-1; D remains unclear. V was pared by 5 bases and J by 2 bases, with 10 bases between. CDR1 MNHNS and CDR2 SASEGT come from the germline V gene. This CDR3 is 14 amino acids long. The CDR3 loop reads CASSTGPPYNEQFF. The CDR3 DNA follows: TGTGCCAGCAGTACGGGCCCGCCCTACAATGAGCAGTTCTTC.

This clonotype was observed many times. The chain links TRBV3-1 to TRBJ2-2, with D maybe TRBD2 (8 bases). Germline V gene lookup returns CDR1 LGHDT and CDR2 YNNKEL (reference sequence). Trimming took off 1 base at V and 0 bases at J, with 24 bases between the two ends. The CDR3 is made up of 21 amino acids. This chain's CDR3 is CASSQVTGAYVREANTGELFF. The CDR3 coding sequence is TGTGCCAGCAGCCAAGTTACAGGGGCCTACGTGCGGGAGGCGAACACCGGGGAGCTGTTTTTT.

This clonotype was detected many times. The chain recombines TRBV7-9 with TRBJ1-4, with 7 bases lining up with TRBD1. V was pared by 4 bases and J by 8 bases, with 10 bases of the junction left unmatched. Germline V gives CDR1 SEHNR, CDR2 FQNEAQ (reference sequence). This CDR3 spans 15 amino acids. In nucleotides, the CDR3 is TGTGCCAGCAGCTCCGGGATAGACAGGGCCGAAAAACTGTTTTTT. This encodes CASSSGIDRAEKLFF. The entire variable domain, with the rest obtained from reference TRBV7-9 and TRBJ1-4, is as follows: DTGVSQNPRHKITKRGQNVTFRCDPISEHNRLYWYRQTLGQGPEFLTYFQNEAQLEKSRLLSDRFSAERPKGSFSTLEIQRTEQGDSAMYLCASSSGIDRAEKLFFGSGTQLSVL.

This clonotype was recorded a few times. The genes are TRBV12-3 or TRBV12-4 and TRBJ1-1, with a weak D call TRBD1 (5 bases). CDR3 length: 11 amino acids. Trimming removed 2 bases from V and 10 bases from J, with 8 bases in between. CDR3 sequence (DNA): TGTGCCAGCAGTTTACGGGGGGGAGCTTTCTTT. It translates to CASSLRGGAFF.

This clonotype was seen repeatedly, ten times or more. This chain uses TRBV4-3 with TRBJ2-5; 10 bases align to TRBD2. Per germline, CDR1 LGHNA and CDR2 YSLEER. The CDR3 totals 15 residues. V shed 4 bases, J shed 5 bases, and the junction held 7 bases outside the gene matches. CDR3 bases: TGCGCCAGCAGCCCCTTTCTAGCGGGAGTTGAGACCCAGTACTTC. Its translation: CASSPFLAGVETQYF.

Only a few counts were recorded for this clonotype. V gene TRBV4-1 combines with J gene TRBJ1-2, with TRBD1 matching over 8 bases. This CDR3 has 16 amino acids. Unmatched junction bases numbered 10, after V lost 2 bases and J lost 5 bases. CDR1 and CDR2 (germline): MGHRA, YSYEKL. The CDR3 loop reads CASSQFPGTGKYGYTF. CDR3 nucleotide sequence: TGCGCCAGCAGCCAATTCCCCGGGACAGGAAAATATGGCTACACCTTC.

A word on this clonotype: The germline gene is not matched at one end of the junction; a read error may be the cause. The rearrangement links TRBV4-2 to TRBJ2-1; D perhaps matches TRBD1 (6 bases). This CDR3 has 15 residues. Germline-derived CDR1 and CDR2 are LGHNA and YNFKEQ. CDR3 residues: CASSQDRGSYNDQFF. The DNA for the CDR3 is TGTGCCAGCAGCCAAGACAGGGGCTCCTACAATGACCAGTTCTTC.

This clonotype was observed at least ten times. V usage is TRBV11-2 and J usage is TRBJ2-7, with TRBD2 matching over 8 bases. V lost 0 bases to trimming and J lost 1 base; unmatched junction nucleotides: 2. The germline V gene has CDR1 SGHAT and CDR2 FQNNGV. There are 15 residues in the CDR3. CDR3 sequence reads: CASSLEAGVSYEQYF. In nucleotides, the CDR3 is TGTGCCAGCAGCTTAGAAGCGGGAGTATCCTACGAGCAGTACTTC.

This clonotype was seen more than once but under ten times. The DNA of the CDR3 is TGCAGTGCTAGAAATCGGCTAGCGGGAGCCTACAATGAGCAGTTCTTC. The encoded protein is CSARNRLAGAYNEQFF. V usage is TRBV20-1 and J usage is TRBJ2-1; 10 bases match TRBD2. Trimming cost V 2 bases and J 2 bases; bases outside gene matches: 6. In germline, CDR1 is DFQATT, CDR2 SNEGSKA (reference sequence). The CDR3 has 16 residues.

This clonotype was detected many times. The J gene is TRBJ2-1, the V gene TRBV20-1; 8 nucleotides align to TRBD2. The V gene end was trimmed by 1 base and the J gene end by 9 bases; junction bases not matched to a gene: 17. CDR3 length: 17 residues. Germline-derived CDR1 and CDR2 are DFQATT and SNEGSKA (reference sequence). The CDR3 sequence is CSARGVLRSGRFGEQFF. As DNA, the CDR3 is TGCAGTGCTAGAGGCGTCTTAAGGAGCGGGAGATTCGGTGAGCAGTTCTTC.

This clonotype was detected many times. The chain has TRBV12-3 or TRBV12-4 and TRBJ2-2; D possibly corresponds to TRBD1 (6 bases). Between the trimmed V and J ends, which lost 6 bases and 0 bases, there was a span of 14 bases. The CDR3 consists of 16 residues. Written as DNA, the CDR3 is TGTGCCAGCAGCCCTAACACAGGGTCGAACACCGGGGAGCTGTTTTTT. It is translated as CASSPNTGSNTGELFF.

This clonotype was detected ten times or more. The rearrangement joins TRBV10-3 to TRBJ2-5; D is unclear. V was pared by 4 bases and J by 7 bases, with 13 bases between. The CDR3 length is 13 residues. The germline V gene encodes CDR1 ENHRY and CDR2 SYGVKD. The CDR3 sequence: CAISGGPRGTQYF. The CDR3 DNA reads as TGTGCCATCAGTGGCGGACCCCGCGGGACCCAGTACTTC.

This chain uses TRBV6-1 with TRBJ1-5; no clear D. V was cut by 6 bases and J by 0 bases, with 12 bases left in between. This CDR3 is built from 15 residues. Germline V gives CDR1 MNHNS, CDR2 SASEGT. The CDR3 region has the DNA TGTGCCAGCAGGGACTTTGGAGCTAGCAATCAGCCCCAGCATTTT. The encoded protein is CASRDFGASNQPQHF.